This passage covers 10 T cell receptor beta chains from one sample sequenced in a study of long-term antiretroviral therapy in people with HIV. Running of the v3.0 immunoSEQ assay took place at survey level. Method: immunoSEQ multiplex PCR; TCRdb's copy keeps in-frame clones and lacks some. The sample contains roughly 9,800 clones, 80% to 90% of which appear only once. The material sequenced was unsorted PBMCs, taken 0.7 years after starting antiretroviral therapy. These receptors originate from a middle-aged man with HIV.

The chain links TRBV27 to TRBJ2-6, with D unclear. CDR3 size: 15 residues. Trimming removed 3 bases from V and 4 bases from J, with 10 bases in between. Germline V gene data show CDR1 as MNHEY and CDR2 as SMNVEV (reference sequence). The CDR3 region has the DNA TGTGCCAGCAGTTTGATACCCGCAGGGGCCAACGTCCTGACTTTC. Its translation: CASSLIPAGANVLTF.

In the case of this clone: Other DNA sequences from this sample encode an identical CDR3 as well. The chain uses TRBV25-1 and TRBJ1-5; D gene ambiguous. Deletions cut 0 bases from V and 4 bases from J, with 7 bases between. Germline V gene lookup returns CDR1 MGHDK and CDR2 SYGVNS. This CDR3 contains 14 residues. The CDR3 loop is CASSEYSLNQPQHF. CDR3 DNA: TGTGCCAGCAGTGAATATTCCTTAAATCAGCCCCAGCATTTT.

The CDR3, as DNA: TGCGCCAGCAGCTTAGGGGCGCAGTCTGGAAACACCATATATTTT. This gives the protein CASSLGAQSGNTIYF. This sequence joins TRBV5-1 and TRBJ1-3, with D perhaps TRBD1 (5 bases). V was clipped by 2 bases and J by 1 base, with 10 bases between them. Germline V lookup: CDR1 SGHRS, CDR2 YFSETQ. CDR3 length: 15 residues. Full variable domain (rest looked up from reference TRBV5-1 and TRBJ1-3): KAGVTQTPRYLIKTRGQQVTLSCSPISGHRSVSWYQQTPGQGLQFLFEYFSETQRNKGNFPGRFSGRQFSNSRSEMNVSTLELGDSALYLCASSLGAQSGNTIYFGEGSWLTVV.

The V call is TRBV5-1, the J call TRBJ2-1; 10 positions match TRBD1. Trimming removed 3 bases from V and 5 bases from J; junction bases left unmatched: 5. Germline CDR1 SGHRS, CDR2 YFSETQ. The CDR3 covers 15 residues. The DNA of the CDR3 is TGCGCCAGCAGCTCAGGACAGGGGGATAACAATGAGCAGTTCTTC. It encodes CASSSGQGDNNEQFF.

The chain has TRBV7-9 and TRBJ1-5, with D unresolved. This CDR3 has 17 residues. Germline values: CDR1 SEHNR, CDR2 FQNEAQ (reference sequence). The germline V and J ends were trimmed by 2 bases and 0 bases, with 14 bases remaining between them. DNA for the CDR3: TGTGCCAGCAGCTTAACCCCCCAAATGAATAGCAATCAGCCCCAGCATTTT. Amino acid sequence: CASSLTPQMNSNQPQHF.

The rearrangement links TRBV5-1 to TRBJ2-1; 8 bases agree with TRBD2. J lost 10 bases, V lost 1 base, and 4 bases had no gene match. The germline CDR1 and CDR2 sequences are SGHRS and YFSETQ. There are 13 residues in the CDR3. CDR3 sequence: CASSLREGREQFF. CDR3 bases: TGCGCCAGCAGCTTGCGGGAGGGGAGAGAGCAGTTCTTC.

The chain joins TRBV7-2 to TRBJ1-5; possibly TRBD1 for D (6 bases). The V gene's germline CDR1 is SGHTA and CDR2 FQGNSA. This CDR3 has 16 residues. V was trimmed by 5 bases and J by 2 bases, leaving 16 bases between them. CDR3 amino acids: CASSMGAPGGNQPQHF. In nucleotides, the CDR3 is TGTGCCAGCAGCATGGGGGCTCCGGGCGGCAATCAGCCCCAGCATTTT.

J is TRBJ2-5 and V is TRBV5-5; D is perhaps TRBD1 (5 bases). There are 14 residues in the CDR3. Trimming removed 3 bases from V and 1 base from J, with 10 bases in between. CDR1 and CDR2 (germline): SGHKS, YYEKEE (reference sequence). CDR3 bases: TGTGCCAGCAGCTCCCTTAGGGGCCAAGAGACCCAGTACTTC. It encodes CASSSLRGQETQYF.

The chain joins TRBV5-8 to TRBJ1-1; D remains unclear. The length of the CDR3 is 15 residues. Trimming shortened V by 2 bases and J by 1 base, and 12 bases separated the two germline ends. Germline V gene lookup returns CDR1 SGHTS and CDR2 YDEGEE. DNA for the CDR3: TGTGCCAGCAGCTTCCGGGTGATTGGGAACACTGAAGCTTTCTTT. This sequence encodes CASSFRVIGNTEAFF.

The chain couples TRBV18 to TRBJ1-2; D ambiguous. The CDR3 is 13 residues long. The germline gives CDR1 KGHSH, CDR2 LQKENI. With 2 bases removed from V and 3 bases from J, the gap between germline ends came to 7 bases. The CDR3 DNA reads TGTGCCAGCTCACCAGAGACGGACTATGGCTACACCTTC. Translated, it gives CASSPETDYGYTF.